This T cell receptor (beta chain) was obtained from a study of glioma-infiltrating T cells after dendritic cell vaccination. Study overall: Dendritic cells derived from monocytes and pulsed with autologous tumor lysate formed the vaccine.

The time point was: after dendritic cell vaccination, including at tumor progression/relapse. Up to about 2 ug genomic DNA was used for TCRB CDR3 amplification. Some clones are missing from TCRdb's copy, which holds only in-frame ones; the method was immunoSEQ multiplex PCR. This sample has 100,000 or so clones, with roughly 89% found just once. CDR1 and CDR2 (germline): SGHTA, FQGNSA. The CDR3 length is 15 residues. The germline V and J ends were trimmed by 1 base and 0 bases, with 7 bases remaining between them. Specimen: blood, collected after dendritic cell vaccination. The sequence came from a human donor with glioblastoma. The chain couples TRBV7-2 to TRBJ1-3; no reliable D call. In DNA, the CDR3 is TGTGCCAGCAGCTTAGGTCCTAGCTCTGGAAACACCATATATTTT. Translation: CASSLGPSSGNTIYF.